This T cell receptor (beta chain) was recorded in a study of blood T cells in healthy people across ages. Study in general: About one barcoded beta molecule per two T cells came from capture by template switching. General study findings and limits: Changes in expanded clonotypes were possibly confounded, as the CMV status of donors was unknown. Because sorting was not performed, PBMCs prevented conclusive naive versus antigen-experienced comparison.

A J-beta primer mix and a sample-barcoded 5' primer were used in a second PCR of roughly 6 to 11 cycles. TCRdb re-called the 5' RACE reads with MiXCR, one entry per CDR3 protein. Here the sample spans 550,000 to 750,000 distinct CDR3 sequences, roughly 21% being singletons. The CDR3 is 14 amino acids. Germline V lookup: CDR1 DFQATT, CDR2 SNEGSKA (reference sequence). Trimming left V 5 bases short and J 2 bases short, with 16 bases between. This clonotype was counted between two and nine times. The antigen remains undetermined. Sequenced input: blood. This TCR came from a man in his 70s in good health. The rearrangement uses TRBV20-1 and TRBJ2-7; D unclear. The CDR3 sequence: CSAPQAGWTYEQYF. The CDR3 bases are TGCAGTGCTCCCCAGGCCGGCTGGACCTACGAGCAGTACTTC.